A single sample gave rise to the 25 T cell receptor beta chains below, sequenced in a study of patients and donors after allogeneic stem cell transplantation. One entry per CDR3 protein, called by TCRdb with MiXCR from the RT-PCR reads. Altogether roughly 960,000 distinct CDR3 sequences are present, roughly 18% being singletons, with the ten largest covering 5% to 7.5%. Material for sequencing was blood, either unsorted or a sorted T cell fraction (not recorded which). The source of these receptors is a human donor who was either an allogeneic HSCT recipient or a stem cell or donor lymphocyte infusion donor (not recorded which). It is not recorded whose cells these are; they may come from a transplant donor.

The sample holds one count of this clonotype. This chain uses TRBV5-1 with TRBJ2-5; D is possibly TRBD1 (5 bases). Germline V CDR1 and CDR2: SGHRS, YFSETQ. Trimming took off 3 bases at V and 0 bases at J, with 12 bases between the two ends. The CDR3 has 15 residues. CDR3 sequence: CASSYTNRYQETQYF. DNA of the CDR3: TGCGCCAGCAGCTACACAAACAGGTACCAAGAGACCCAGTACTTC. Complete variable domain (other parts from reference TRBV5-1 and TRBJ2-5): KAGVTQTPRYLIKTRGQQVTLSCSPISGHRSVSWYQQTPGQGLQFLFEYFSETQRNKGNFPGRFSGRQFSNSRSEMNVSTLELGDSALYLCASSYTNRYQETQYFGPGTRLLVL.

V usage is TRBV30 and J usage is TRBJ2-7; D not certain. CDR1 GTSNPN and CDR2 SVGIG come from the germline V gene (reference sequence). The CDR3 is 11 amino acids. V was cut by 4 bases and J by 8 bases, with 12 bases left in between. CDR3 sequence: CAWKVSSKQYF. The CDR3 DNA is TGTGCCTGGAAAGTCTCTTCAAAGCAGTACTTC.

The chain links TRBV27 to TRBJ1-2; 7 nucleotides agree with TRBD1. Trimming cost V 6 bases and J 4 bases; bases outside gene matches: 5. Per germline, CDR1 MNHEY and CDR2 SMNVEV (reference sequence). This CDR3 spans 13 amino acids. The CDR3, as DNA: TGTGCCAGCAGAGGGGGACAGTTCTATGGCTACACCTTC. It yields the protein CASRGGQFYGYTF.

The chain is built from TRBV16 and TRBJ1-1; possible D gene TRBD1, 5 bases. V gave up 0 bases and J gave up 1 base, with 12 bases separating them. Germline V gene data show CDR1 as KGHSY and CDR2 as FQNENV. The CDR3 totals 16 residues. The chain's CDR3 is CASSQSGLGWNTEAFF. CDR3 nucleotide sequence: TGTGCCAGCAGCCAATCGGGGCTTGGCTGGAACACTGAAGCTTTCTTT.

This clonotype has more than one count but fewer than ten. The chain uses TRBV6-1 and TRBJ1-1; 9 nucleotides agree with TRBD1. The germline gives CDR1 MNHNS, CDR2 SASEGT. The CDR3 has 15 amino acids. V dropped 6 bases and J dropped 1; count of bases not matched to a gene: 6. CDR3 region: CASSSQGAGNTEAFF. The CDR3 DNA reads as TGTGCCAGCAGCTCACAGGGGGCAGGGAACACTGAAGCTTTCTTT.

This clonotype was recorded many times. The V call is TRBV29-1, the J call TRBJ1-1, with a tentative D call TRBD1 (6 bases). Per germline, CDR1 SQVTM and CDR2 ANQGSEA. This CDR3 spans 14 amino acids. V lost 0 bases and J lost 5, with 13 bases in between. The CDR3 nucleotides read TGCAGCGTTGAAGATCGTACAGGGAGGACTGAAGCTTTCTTT. This translates into CSVEDRTGRTEAFF.

The chain has TRBV12-3 or TRBV12-4 and TRBJ2-7; 15 bases align to TRBD2. The CDR3 contains 17 residues. V was pared by 1 base and J by 4 bases, with 5 bases of the junction left unmatched. The CDR3 bases are TGTGCCAGCAGTTTAGGGACTAGCGGGGGGGTACCGTACGAGCAGTACTTC. Encoded protein: CASSLGTSGGVPYEQYF.

This clonotype was found a few times. This rearrangement joins TRBV5-6 to TRBJ2-5; D is possibly TRBD2 (5 bases). The CDR3 is made up of 15 amino acids. CDR1 and CDR2 from the germline V gene are SGHDT and YYEEEE. V shed 3 bases and J shed 2 bases, with 14 bases lying between them. The CDR3 sequence is CASSSDYSPQETQYF. CDR3 DNA: TGTGCCAGCAGCTCCGACTATTCCCCTCAAGAGACCCAGTACTTC.

There are a few counts of this clonotype. This chain joins TRBV4-2 and TRBJ2-2; 7 bases align to TRBD2. The CDR3 length is 17 residues. Germline V gene lookup returns CDR1 LGHNA and CDR2 YNFKEQ. V dropped 0 bases and J dropped 1; count of bases not matched to a gene: 5. DNA for the CDR3: TGTGCCAGCAGCCAAGATGGGAGGGGTGGGAACACCGGGGAGCTGTTTTTT. As protein: CASSQDGRGGNTGELFF.

The table lists this clonotype with a few counts. The chain recombines TRBV13 with TRBJ1-1, with TRBD1 identical over 8 bases. Germline CDR1 PRHDT, CDR2 FYEKMQ (reference sequence). V lost 0 bases and J lost 6; bases outside the gene matches: 9. The CDR3 extends over 16 amino acids. The CDR3 region has the DNA TGTGCCAGCAGCTTAGGCGGACAGGGCCGAACCGCTGAAGCTTTCTTT. Protein product: CASSLGGQGRTAEAFF.

The V gene is TRBV7-9, the J gene TRBJ1-4, with D tentatively TRBD1 (5 bases). Trimming pared 1 base from V and 1 base from J, leaving 10 bases between. The CDR3 has 16 residues. Germline CDR1 is SEHNR and CDR2 is FQNEAQ (reference sequence). CDR3 in amino acids: CASSLGFGGTNEKLFF. Here the CDR3 DNA reads TGTGCCAGCAGCTTAGGGTTCGGGGGAACTAATGAAAAACTGTTTTTT.

The chain employs TRBV7-2 and TRBJ1-2, with a weak D call TRBD1 (5 bases). This CDR3 contains 15 residues. Per germline, CDR1 SGHTA and CDR2 FQGNSA. The ends were cut back, 3 bases at V and 4 bases at J, with 15 bases in the middle. The CDR3 spells CASSFAGTSLYGYTF. CDR3 DNA: TGTGCCAGCAGCTTTGCCGGGACTTCCCTCTATGGCTACACCTTC.

The genes are TRBV3-1 and TRBJ2-7; 12 nucleotides agree with TRBD2. This CDR3 contains 17 residues. Germline values: CDR1 LGHDT, CDR2 YNNKEL (reference sequence). Germline trimming cut 5 bases from V and 4 bases from J; bases unmatched to any gene: 12. CDR3 coding DNA: TGTGCCAGCAGCTCCCCGGCTAGCGGGAGGGCCGGGTACGAGCAGTACTTC. Its translation is CASSSPASGRAGYEQYF.

This clonotype was observed many times. The V gene is TRBV5-6, the J gene TRBJ2-7; possible D gene TRBD1, 6 bases. Germline V gives CDR1 SGHDT, CDR2 YYEEEE. The ends were cut back, 3 bases at V and 1 base at J, with 14 bases in the middle. The CDR3 has 15 residues. CDR3 coding DNA: TGTGCCAGCAGCTGGGGGCAGGTGATATCCTACGAGCAGTACTTC. Translation gives CASSWGQVISYEQYF.

This chain joins TRBV27 and TRBJ2-7; D remains unclear. Germline V CDR1 and CDR2: MNHEY, SMNVEV (reference sequence). Trimming pared 7 bases from V and 0 bases from J, leaving 13 bases between. CDR3 length: 14 amino acids. The CDR3 here is CASNPGGSSYEQYF. The CDR3 nucleotides are TGTGCCAGCAACCCCGGCGGAAGCTCCTACGAGCAGTACTTC.

This chain uses TRBV5-1 with TRBJ2-7, with TRBD2 matching over 7 bases. This CDR3 region has 14 residues. The V gene's germline CDR1 is SGHRS and CDR2 YFSETQ. The V segment lost 0 bases and the J segment 6 bases; nucleotides outside the gene matches: 6. The chain's CDR3 is CASSLGGRCVEQYF. For the CDR3, the DNA is TGCGCCAGCAGCTTGGGCGGGAGATGCGTCGAGCAGTACTTC.

This clonotype was found many times. The chain carries TRBV4-3 and TRBJ1-2; 7 bases fit TRBD1. V lost 1 base and J lost 6; bases outside the gene matches: 8. The CDR3 spans 15 residues. Germline values: CDR1 LGHNA, CDR2 YSLEER. The CDR3 DNA follows: TGCGCCAGCAGCCAAGCTACGACAGGGAAGGATGGCTACACCTTC. It encodes CASSQATTGKDGYTF.

This clonotype showed up just a few times. The CDR3 region has the DNA TGTGCCAGCAGTTTTTACCCAGGGGCTTACGAGCAGTACTTC. It encodes CASSFYPGAYEQYF. The chain employs TRBV12-3 or TRBV12-4 and TRBJ2-7; D possibly corresponds to TRBD1 (6 bases). Trimming stripped 3 bases from V and 4 bases from J, with 13 bases between. The CDR3 is made up of 14 amino acids.

This rearrangement joins TRBV5-1 to TRBJ2-2; D could derive from TRBD1 or TRBD2 (6 bases each). Trimming cost V 8 bases and J 4 bases, with 18 bases left between them. Germline CDR1 SGHRS, CDR2 YFSETQ. The CDR3 consists of 15 residues. CDR3 coding DNA: TGCGCCAGTAAACGACCGGGGGCGAGCACCGGGGAGCTGTTTTTT. Protein: CASKRPGASTGELFF.

The sample holds a few counts of this clonotype. This chain joins TRBV12-3 or TRBV12-4 and TRBJ2-7; TRBD1 agrees at 10 bases. The V segment lost 1 base and the J segment 6 bases; nucleotides outside the gene matches: 9. The CDR3 totals 16 residues. The CDR3 nucleotides read TGTGCCAGCAGTTTAGTGTCGACAGGGGGCCCCCTCGAGCAGTACTTC. It yields the protein CASSLVSTGGPLEQYF.

This clonotype has a handful of counts. The chain carries TRBV6-1 and TRBJ1-3; D perhaps matches TRBD1 (6 bases). The V and J ends lost 6 bases and 1 base respectively, with 10 bases between them. This CDR3 has 14 amino acids. Germline V gene data show CDR1 as MNHNS and CDR2 as SASEGT. CDR3 region: CASRPGQSGNTIYF. The CDR3 DNA reads as TGTGCCAGCAGACCGGGACAATCTGGAAACACCATATATTTT.

The sample holds a few counts of this clonotype. The chain couples TRBV12-3 or TRBV12-4 to TRBJ1-6; D call uncertain. The CDR3 has 12 residues. The V end lost 6 bases, the J end lost 8 bases, and 8 bases lay between the germline ends. CDR3 loop: CASRSRDSPLHF. CDR3 nucleotide sequence: TGTGCCAGCAGAAGCAGAGATTCACCCCTCCACTTT.

The V and J genes are TRBV9 and TRBJ2-7; TRBD2 matches 10 bases. With V trimmed by 0 bases and J by 3 bases, 3 bases remained unmatched. Germline V CDR1 and CDR2: SGDLS, YYNGEE. The CDR3 contains 15 residues. In DNA form, the CDR3 reads TGTGCCAGCAGCGTAGCTAGCGGGAGTATCTACGAGCAGTACTTC. Translated: CASSVASGSIYEQYF.

The V gene is TRBV20-1, the J gene TRBJ2-1; possible D gene TRBD1, 5 bases. This CDR3 spans 13 amino acids. The germline gives CDR1 DFQATT, CDR2 SNEGSKA (reference sequence). The germline V and J ends were trimmed by 1 base and 9 bases, with 13 bases remaining between them. CDR3 in DNA: TGCAGTGCTAGAGTTCTAGGGGCTAGTGAGCAGTTCTTC. Translation: CSARVLGASEQFF.

The chain's CDR3 is CASSYSPLAGAGELFF. The CDR3 DNA is TGTGCCAGCAGTTACTCTCCCCTAGCGGGGGCCGGGGAGCTGTTTTTT. The V and J genes are TRBV6-5 and TRBJ2-2, with 10 bases that match TRBD2. Germline assignment: CDR1 MNHEY and CDR2 SVGAGI. The V gene end was trimmed by 0 bases and the J gene end by 6 bases; junction bases not matched to a gene: 4. The CDR3 runs 16 residues.